This TCR beta chain was profiled in a study of cytomegalovirus exposure and HLA in healthy donors. A remark on this clone: Its target is unknown.

Trimming removed 4 bases from V and 0 bases from J; junction bases left unmatched: 10. CDR3 length equals 16 residues. In germline, CDR1 is SGHRS, CDR2 YFSETQ. Study findings and constraints: 87-base-pair reads could not separate some V segments, including TRBV6-2 and TRBV6-3. Across donors, presence/absence analyses took sequencing depth to be roughly uniform. Reports indicated that the classifier achieved high specificity and sensitivity in diagnosing cytomegalovirus status. Later, an analysis showed that TCR beta chains associated with HLA were more clonally expanded than others that were equally common.

Amplification used 60 Vbeta primers and 13 Jbeta primers. The method was immunoSEQ multiplex PCR; TCRdb's version includes in-frame clones alone and lacks a portion of them. The sample has about 200,000 clones, around 85% seen once. Sequencing was carried out using PBMCs. The TCR was taken from a man between 45 and 60 years old in good health and CMV-seronegative. This sequence joins TRBV5-1 and TRBJ2-7; 7 nucleotides line up with TRBD2. CDR3 residues: CASSGGGAGNSYEQYF. Written as DNA, the CDR3 is TGCGCCAGCAGCGGGGGAGGGGCGGGGAACTCCTACGAGCAGTACTTC.